The 12 T cell receptor beta chains below all came from one sample that was sequenced in a study of cytomegalovirus exposure and HLA in healthy donors. Data came from immunoSEQ multiplex PCR; TCRdb stores just in-frame clones and leaves some out. In the table there are roughly 260,000 clones, around 91% of which are singletons. Sequencing was performed on PBMCs. These receptors came from a woman in her late teens or twenties in good health and CMV-seronegative.

The chain recombines TRBV11-2 with TRBJ2-5; D is possibly TRBD1 (5 bases). V gave up 4 bases and J gave up 2 bases, with 8 bases separating them. CDR1 is SGHAT, CDR2 FQNNGV, per germline. The CDR3 contains 13 residues. The CDR3 DNA reads as TGTGCCAGCAGCTCAGGGATGCAAGAGACCCAGTACTTC. The encoded protein is CASSSGMQETQYF.

This rearrangement joins TRBV30 to TRBJ2-5, with D perhaps TRBD2 (6 bases). There are 12 residues in the CDR3. V lost 6 bases to trimming and J lost 9 bases, with 17 bases between them. In germline, CDR1 is GTSNPN, CDR2 SVGIG (reference sequence). The chain's CDR3 is CACNGPGGAQYF. The CDR3 DNA sequence: TGTGCCTGTAACGGACCGGGCGGGGCCCAGTACTTC.

The CDR3, as DNA: TGTGCCAGCAGCGTCTCGGAGACCCAGTACTTC. Translation gives CASSVSETQYF. The rearrangement uses TRBV9 and TRBJ2-5; D is unresolved. This CDR3 comprises 11 residues. Germline V gives CDR1 SGDLS, CDR2 YYNGEE. V lost 2 bases to trimming and J lost 5 bases, with 4 bases between them. The variable domain in full, with the rest retrieved from reference TRBV9 and TRBJ2-5, is DSGVTQTPKHLITATGQRVTLRCSPRSGDLSVYWYQQSLDQGLQFLIQYYNGEERAKGNILERFSAQQFPDLHSELNLSSLELGDSALYFCASSVSETQYFGPGTRLLVL.

In this sample, this clone turned up once. The V and J genes are TRBV19 and TRBJ1-4; D perhaps matches TRBD1 (5 bases). In germline, CDR1 is LNHDA, CDR2 SQIVND (reference sequence). Trimming took off 6 bases at V and 4 bases at J, with 12 bases between the two ends. The length of the CDR3 is 14 residues. The CDR3, as DNA: TGTGCCAGTAGGGGTTGGCAGGGTAATGAAAAACTGTTTTTT. Amino acids: CASRGWQGNEKLFF. The full variable domain, its missing parts supplied by reference TRBV19 and TRBJ1-4, is DGGITQSPKYLFRKEGQNVTLSCEQNLNHDAMYWYRQDPGQGLRLIYYSQIVNDFQKGDIAEGYSVSREKKESFPLTVTSAQKNPTAFYLCASRGWQGNEKLFFGSGTQLSVL.

This clone was observed a few times. The chain links TRBV6-5 to TRBJ1-2; 8 bases are shared with TRBD1. CDR1 is MNHEY, CDR2 SVGAGI, per germline. The CDR3 has 14 amino acids. With V trimmed by 6 bases and J by 4 bases, 7 bases remained unmatched. CDR3 in DNA: TGTGCCAGCAGGGACAGGGAATGGGGCTATGGCTACACCTTC. Protein product: CASRDREWGYGYTF.

The CDR3 DNA follows: TGTGCCAGTACTAATGACTTTACCCTGGGCACTGAAGCTTTCTTT. It yields the protein CASTNDFTLGTEAFF. The chain employs TRBV19 and TRBJ1-1; D ambiguous. This CDR3 comprises 15 residues. V was pared by 7 bases and J by 4 bases, with 19 bases between. CDR1 LNHDA and CDR2 SQIVND come from the germline V gene (reference sequence).

The chain carries TRBV6-5 and TRBJ1-1, with 8 positions matching TRBD1. Germline V gives CDR1 MNHEY, CDR2 SVGAGI. Trimming at V came to 8 bases and at J to 4 bases, leaving 12 bases not matched to a gene. The CDR3 loop spans 15 amino acids. The DNA for the CDR3 is TGTGCCAGCGTCTACGACAGGGGTTTAGGCACTGAAGCTTTCTTT. Amino acids: CASVYDRGLGTEAFF.

The chain links TRBV7-9 to TRBJ2-1; 12 positions match TRBD2. The germline V gene encodes CDR1 SEHNR and CDR2 FQNEAQ (reference sequence). The CDR3 length is 16 residues. V trimming: 2 bases; J trimming: 10 bases; junction bases outside the gene matches: 9. This chain's CDR3 is CASSLLRTSGALEQFF. In DNA, the CDR3 is TGTGCCAGCAGCTTACTCCGGACTAGCGGGGCCCTAGAGCAGTTCTTC.

The J gene is TRBJ2-2, the V gene TRBV7-3; D ambiguous. The CDR3 consists of 14 residues. Germline CDR1 SGHTA, CDR2 FQGTGA. The ends were cut back, 2 bases at V and 1 base at J, with 5 bases in the middle. The DNA of the CDR3 is TGTGCCAGCAGCTTAGAGAGGAACACCGGGGAGCTGTTTTTT. This codes for CASSLERNTGELFF. The complete variable domain, with remaining parts taken from reference TRBV7-3 and TRBJ2-2, reads GAGVSQTPSNKVTEKGKYVELRCDPISGHTALYWYRQSLGQGPEFLIYFQGTGAADDSGLPNDRFFAVRPEGSVSTLKIQRTERGDSAVYLCASSLERNTGELFFGEGSRLTVL.

The chain has TRBV5-4 and TRBJ1-1; TRBD1 might be the D (6 bases). Deletions cut 5 bases from V and 3 bases from J, with 14 bases between. Germline V lookup: CDR1 SGHNT, CDR2 YYREEE (reference sequence). This CDR3 spans 14 amino acids. The CDR3 region has the DNA TGTGCCAGCAGTTGGAAAGGGGGTCACACTGAAGCTTTCTTT. This gives the protein CASSWKGGHTEAFF.

The chain carries TRBV6-5 and TRBJ1-1; no clear D gene. V was clipped by 8 bases and J by 1 base, with 14 bases between them. The germline gives CDR1 MNHEY, CDR2 SVGAGI. CDR3 length equals 14 residues. DNA for the CDR3: TGTGCCAGCGGAGTCGTCGCTTCGAACACTGAAGCTTTCTTT. Translation gives CASGVVASNTEAFF.

The chain combines TRBV2 with TRBJ2-1; 12 nucleotides align to TRBD2. The germline gives CDR1 SNHLY, CDR2 FYNNEI. V shed 1 base, J shed 6 bases, and the junction held 4 bases outside the gene matches. CDR3 length: 16 amino acids. As DNA, the CDR3 is TGTGCCAGCAGTGAAGTCCTAGCGGGGGGGCTCAATGAGCAGTTCTTC. It yields the protein CASSEVLAGGLNEQFF. The full variable domain, with the rest looked up from reference TRBV2 and TRBJ2-1, is EPEVTQTPSHQVTQMGQEVILRCVPISNHLYFYWYRQILGQKVEFLVSFYNNEISEKSEIFDDQFSVERPDGSNFTLKIRSTKLEDSAMYFCASSEVLAGGLNEQFFGPGTRLTVL.